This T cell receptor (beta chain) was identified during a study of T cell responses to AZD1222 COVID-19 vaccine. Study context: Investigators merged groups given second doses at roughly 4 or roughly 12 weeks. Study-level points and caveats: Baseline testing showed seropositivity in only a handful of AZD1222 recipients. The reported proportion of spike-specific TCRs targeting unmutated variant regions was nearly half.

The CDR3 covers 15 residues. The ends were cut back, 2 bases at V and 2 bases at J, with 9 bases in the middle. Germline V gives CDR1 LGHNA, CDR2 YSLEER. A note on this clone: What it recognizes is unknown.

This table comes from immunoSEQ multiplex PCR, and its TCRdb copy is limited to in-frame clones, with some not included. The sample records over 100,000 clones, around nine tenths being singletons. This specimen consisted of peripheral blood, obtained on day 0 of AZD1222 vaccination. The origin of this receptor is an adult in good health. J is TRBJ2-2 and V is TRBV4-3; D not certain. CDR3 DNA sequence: TGCGCCAGCAGCCAACGACCACGCAACACCGGGGAGCTGTTTTTT. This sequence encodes CASSQRPRNTGELFF.